The rows below give T cell receptor beta chains drawn from one sample of a study of blood T cells in healthy people across ages. One entry per CDR3 protein results from TCRdb running MiXCR on the 5' RACE reads. The profile shows about 1.8 million distinct CDR3 sequences, 49% of them singletons. Sequenced input: blood. These receptors all come from a woman in her forties in good health. The CDR3 runs from the conserved cysteine through the conserved F or W. Fields, in order: CDR3 length, V gene, J gene, CDR3 protein.

>13|TRBV24-1|TRBJ1-2
CATSDPQRASYTF
>14|TRBV24-1|TRBJ2-1
CATSGDRGYNEQFF
>15|TRBV5-1|TRBJ2-3
CASSLVQQFTDTQYF
>12|TRBV6-1|TRBJ1-2
CASSEELPGYTF
>14|TRBV7-2|TRBJ2-7
CASSRSGRYYEQYF
>16|TRBV13|TRBJ2-1
CASSSTTSGEYNEQFF
>13|TRBV10-1|TRBJ1-4
CASSAMEDEKLFF
>17|TRBV6-2/TRBV6-3|TRBJ2-7
CASSFLGQASGSYEQYF
>17|TRBV5-1|TRBJ1-2
CASSLTPPGQDSYGYTF
>14|TRBV20-1|TRBJ2-7
CSAIGRAVTYEQYF
>16|TRBV4-3|TRBJ1-2
CASSRIQGLGNYGYTF
>14|TRBV7-9|TRBJ2-6
CAGSFTSGANVPTF
>16|TRBV6-2/TRBV6-3|TRBJ2-3
CASSYTSGGATDTQYF
>14|TRBV2|TRBJ2-5
CASKIGTSQETLYF
>14|TRBV4-2|TRBJ2-3
CASSPPLITDTQYF
>13|TRBV6-2/TRBV6-3|TRBJ2-3
CASQQGSTDTQYF
>14|TRBV15|.
CATSGPSVQETQYF
>13|TRBV29-1|TRBJ1-2
CSVEGRLLDGYTF
>15|TRBV4-2|TRBJ1-5
CASSQETGPNQPQHF
>13|TRBV10-2|TRBJ2-1
CASSDTRGNEQFF
>13|TRBV2|TRBJ1-2
CASSPIATGGYTF
>11|TRBV28|TRBJ2-7
CASSLGTKQYF
>15|TRBV14|TRBJ2-1
CASSQPGQGLYEQFF
>17|TRBV7-9|TRBJ2-5
CASSRGTGPSGAETQYF
>17|TRBV2|TRBJ2-3
CASSATRLAGGPDTQYF
>17|TRBV3-1|TRBJ2-6
CASSQEGVSSGANVLTF
>18|TRBV7-9|TRBJ2-3
CASSLLAGGPYSTDTQYF
>16|TRBV5-6|TRBJ2-3
CASSFPGPGVRDTQYF
>11|TRBV4-2|TRBJ2-3
CASSQGEAQYF
>15|TRBV13|TRBJ2-3
CASSWTSGGTDTQYF
>13|TRBV20-1|TRBJ2-5
CSALLAGRETQYF
>14|TRBV12-3/TRBV12-4|TRBJ2-5
CASSFGGSRETQYF
>14|TRBV13|TRBJ2-7
CASSSGQGSHEQYF
>14|TRBV6-1|TRBJ2-7
CASRQTGARYEQYF
>15|TRBV20-1|TRBJ2-1
CSAREQGVFYNEQFF
>13|TRBV24-1|TRBJ1-4
CATRGATNEKLFF
>16|TRBV7-2|TRBJ2-3
CASSLAPTAFSGTQYF
>16|TRBV10-3|TRBJ2-4
CAISESVGDAKNIQYF
>12|TRBV5-5|TRBJ1-2
CASSRYNYGYTF
>15|TRBV28|TRBJ1-2
CASSSIRGTNYGYTF
>16|TRBV28|TRBJ2-1
CASSSSSGGYYNEQFF
>14|TRBV20-1|TRBJ1-4
CSARDSPTNEKLFF
>17|TRBV7-2|TRBJ2-7
CASSPPSVAGASYEQYF
>17|TRBV10-1|.
CASSDNGGTGRFGEQYF
>13|TRBV6-2/TRBV6-3|TRBJ2-1
CASRRDLNNEQFF